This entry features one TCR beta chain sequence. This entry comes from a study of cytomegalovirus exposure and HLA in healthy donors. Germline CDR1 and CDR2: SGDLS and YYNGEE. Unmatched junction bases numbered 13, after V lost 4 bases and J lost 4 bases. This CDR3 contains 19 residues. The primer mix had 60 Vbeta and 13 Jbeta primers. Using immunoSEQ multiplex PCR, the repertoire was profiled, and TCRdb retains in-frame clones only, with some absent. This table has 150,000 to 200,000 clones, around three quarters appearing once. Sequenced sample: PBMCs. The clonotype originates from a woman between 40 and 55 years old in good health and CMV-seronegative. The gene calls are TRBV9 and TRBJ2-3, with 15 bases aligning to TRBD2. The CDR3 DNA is TGTGCCAGCAGCTCTCGGACTAGCGGGAGGGCCGGAGTGGCAGATACGCAGTATTTT. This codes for CASSSRTSGRAGVADTQYF.